These 2 T cell receptor beta chains were sequenced from one sample in a study of T cells in Graves' hyperthyroidism and ophthalmopathy. The investigators amplified TCR beta CDR3 regions from RNA transcripts. HTBI primers were the set used in a first-round RT-PCR of the TCR CDR3. TCRdb ran MiXCR on the multiplex PCR reads and lists one entry per CDR3 protein. The sample has fewer than 650,000 distinct CDR3 sequences; 14% to 15% are singletons. The source material was blood. Receptor source: a woman in her thirties or forties with Graves' ophthalmopathy.

In its sample, this clonotype was seen many times. This rearrangement joins TRBV15 to TRBJ2-7; 7 bases line up with TRBD1. The CDR3 is 13 amino acids. The J segment lost 6 bases and the V segment lost 1 base, leaving 3 bases of the junction unmatched. Germline loops: CDR1 LNHNV, CDR2 YYDKDF (reference sequence). DNA of the CDR3: TGTGCCACCAGCAGAGCGACAGGGCGCGAGCAGTACTTC. Its translation: CATSRATGREQYF.

CDR3 bases: TGTGCCACCAGCAGACAGGGAGGCTCCTATAATTCACCCCTCCACTTT. Its translation is CATSRQGGSYNSPLHF. V and J are TRBV15 and TRBJ1-6; D might be TRBD1 (5 bases). Per the germline V gene, CDR1 is LNHNV and CDR2 is YYDKDF (reference sequence). CDR3 length equals 16 residues. V shed 2 bases and J shed 0 bases, with 8 bases lying between them. The full variable domain, its missing parts supplied by reference TRBV15 and TRBJ1-6, is DAMVIQNPRYQVTQFGKPVTLSCSQTLNHNVMYWYQQKSSQAPKLLFHYYDKDFNNEADTPDNFQSRRPNTSFCFLDIRSPGLGDTAMYLCATSRQGGSYNSPLHFGNGTRLTVT.